Listed below are T cell receptor beta chains from one sample, sequenced in a study of blood T cell repertoires in COVID-19. Produced via immunoSEQ multiplex PCR; TCRdb's table is partial and in-frame only. The sample holds some 44,000 clones; roughly 88% are singletons and the top ten take 2% to 2.5%. Sequenced: peripheral blood. Receptor source: a human donor in a cohort sampled during active COVID-19. The CDR3 runs from the conserved cysteine through the conserved F or W. The D gene is left open where the match is weak. A clone size is listed for some rows: how often the clone was seen (once, few, many), or a class if it is expanded.

J	V	size	D	CDR3	DNA
TRBJ2-7	TRBV10-1	few	-	CASSESTSSYEQYF	TGCGCCAGCAGTGAGTCTACTAGCTCCTACGAGCAGTACTTC
TRBJ1-1	TRBV12-5	-	-	CASGLAAGLRTEAFF	TGTGCTAGTGGTTTGGCAGCAGGGCTTCGTACTGAAGCTTTCTTT
TRBJ1-1	TRBV5-1	-	-	CASSLVDGGFTEAFF	TGCGCCAGCAGCTTGGTAGATGGGGGCTTCACTGAAGCTTTCTTT
TRBJ2-5	TRBV18	-	TRBD1	CASSHRDRARRETQYF	TGTGCCAGCTCACACCGGGACAGGGCTAGAAGGGAGACCCAGTACTTC
TRBJ2-7	TRBV27	-	TRBD2	CASSFYSGYEQYF	TGTGCCAGCAGTTTTTATAGCGGGTACGAGCAGTACTTC
TRBJ1-6	TRBV7-9	-	-	CASSPGGGISPLHF	TGTGCCAGCAGCCCGGGAGGAGGAATTTCACCCCTCCACTTT
TRBJ2-3	TRBV18	-	-	CASSPPLAGSTDTQYF	TGTGCCAGCTCACCACCTTTGGCAGGCAGCACAGATACGCAGTATTTT
TRBJ2-2	TRBV11-2	-	-	CASSLDLFTGELFF	TGTGCCAGCAGCTTAGATCTCTTCACCGGGGAGCTGTTTTTT
TRBJ2-1	TRBV11-2	-	TRBD2	CASSSGAGGLNEQFF	TGTGCCAGCAGCTCCGGGGCGGGGGGGCTCAATGAGCAGTTCTTC
TRBJ2-5	TRBV2	once	TRBD2	CASSPSGGKETQYF	TGTGCCAGCAGTCCTAGCGGGGGAAAAGAGACCCAGTACTTC
TRBJ1-5	TRBV6-6	-	TRBD1	CASRRAFGTDYQPQHF	TGTGCCAGCAGACGGGCCTTCGGGACAGATTATCAGCCCCAGCATTTT
TRBJ1-3	TRBV5-1	once	TRBD1	CASSSSTGGNTIYF	TGCGCCAGCAGCTCCTCGACAGGGGGCAACACCATATATTTT
TRBJ2-1	TRBV5-1	-	TRBD2	CASSLSLGLAHFYNEQFF	TGCGCCAGCAGCTTGAGTTTAGGACTAGCCCATTTTTACAATGAGCAGTTCTTC
TRBJ2-2	TRBV18	-	-	CASCRDLNTGELFF	TGTGCCAGCTGCCGGGACTTGAACACCGGGGAGCTGTTTTTT
TRBJ1-2	TRBV10-3	-	TRBD1	CAISNGQGDGYTF	TGTGCCATCAGTAACGGACAGGGGGATGGCTACACCTTC
TRBJ2-7	TRBV12-3/TRBV12-4	once	-	CASGTSSSYEQYF	TGTGCCAGTGGGACATCATCTTCCTACGAGCAGTACTTC
TRBJ2-1	TRBV5-1	-	TRBD1	CASSGTGVYNEQFF	TGCGCCAGCAGCGGGACAGGGGTGTACAATGAGCAGTTCTTC
TRBJ1-1	TRBV4-1	-	-	CASSQEAGLNTEAFF	TGCGCCAGCAGCCAAGAAGCGGGATTGAACACTGAAGCTTTCTTT
TRBJ1-1	TRBV10-1	few	TRBD1	CASSSDRVGTEAFF	TGCGCCAGCAGTTCCGACAGGGTGGGCACTGAAGCTTTCTTT
TRBJ1-1	TRBV30	once	-	CAWSARVGTEAFF	TGTGCCTGGAGTGCCCGGGTTGGCACTGAAGCTTTCTTT
TRBJ2-2	TRBV27	-	TRBD1	CASSWTGVGFGTGELFF	TGTGCCAGCAGCTGGACAGGGGTAGGCTTCGGGACCGGGGAGCTGTTTTTT
TRBJ2-2	TRBV12-3/TRBV12-4	-	-	CASTNTNTGELFF	TGTGCCAGCACCAACACGAACACCGGGGAGCTGTTTTTT
TRBJ1-1	TRBV5-1	few	TRBD1	CASSQPGQGKTFF	TGCGCCAGCAGCCAACCGGGACAGGGGAAAACTTTCTTT
TRBJ1-5	TRBV7-8	-	-	CASSHGSGYSNQPQHF	TGTGCCAGCAGCCATGGTTCAGGGTATAGCAATCAGCCCCAGCATTTT
TRBJ1-1	TRBV10-1	-	-	CASSDGGEDGTEAFF	TGCGCCAGCAGTGATGGGGGGGAAGACGGCACTGAAGCTTTCTTT
TRBJ1-1	TRBV4-1	-	TRBD1	CASSDRDRGEGTEAFF	TGCGCCAGCAGCGACCGGGACAGGGGAGAAGGGACTGAAGCTTTCTTT
TRBJ1-2	TRBV7-9	-	TRBD1	CASTQTTGGSGYTF	TGTGCCAGCACCCAGACGACAGGGGGCAGTGGCTACACCTTC
TRBJ2-3	TRBV6-2/TRBV6-3	-	-	CASSSQDTQYF	TGTGCCAGCAGCTCACAAGATACGCAGTATTTT
TRBJ2-1	TRBV5-1	-	TRBD2	CASSGGTSWQFF	TGCGCCAGCAGCGGCGGGACTAGCTGGCAGTTCTTC
TRBJ1-2	TRBV9	-	-	CASSVGQVNIRGYTF	TGTGCCAGCAGCGTGGGGCAGGTGAATATTAGGGGCTACACCTTC
TRBJ2-1	TRBV9	-	TRBD2	CASSAPSGGSSYNEQFF	TGTGCCAGCAGCGCCCCTAGCGGGGGGAGCTCCTACAATGAGCAGTTCTTC
TRBJ1-1	TRBV7-9	-	-	CASSFQGGSDAFF	TGTGCCAGCAGCTTCCAAGGAGGCTCGGACGCTTTCTTT
TRBJ2-7	TRBV2	-	TRBD2	CASSGSGGAYEQYF	TGTGCCAGCAGCGGGAGCGGGGGGGCCTACGAGCAGTACTTC
TRBJ1-5	TRBV3-1/TRBV3-2	-	TRBD1	CASSQDSGQGNQPQHF	TGTGCCAGCAGCCAAGACTCCGGACAGGGCAATCAGCCCCAGCATTTT
TRBJ1-2	TRBV10-1	-	TRBD1	CASNTGVTNYGYTF	TGCGCCAGCAATACAGGGGTGACTAACTATGGCTACACCTTC
TRBJ1-2	TRBV6-2/TRBV6-3	-	-	CASSYPPRTDESFLYGYTF	TGTGCCAGCAGTTACCCCCCTCGGACAGACGAGTCATTTCTCTATGGCTACACCTTC